Listed below are T cell receptor beta chains from one sample, sequenced in a study of Ad26.COV2.S vaccination and SARS-CoV-2 variants. Repertoires were generated with immunoSEQ multiplex PCR, while TCRdb's copy carries only in-frame clones and drops some. The data hold roughly 330,000 clones, with roughly 88% observed a single time. The sequences come from peripheral blood, collected in a trial of Ad26.COV2.S vaccine versus placebo. These receptors all stem from a person between 18 and 60 years old who received the Ad26.COV2.S COVID-19 vaccine or a placebo. Both conserved end residues are part of each CDR3. The D gene is left open where the match is weak. Not every row has a clone size; where given, it reads once, few, many or a size class.

v_gene,d_gene,abundance,j_gene,CDR3nt,CDR3aa
TRBV6-2/TRBV6-3,TRBD1,.,TRBJ2-7,TGTGCCAGCAGTTACGGACCGGGACAGGGTGGGTACGAGCAGTACTTC,CASSYGPGQGGYEQYF
TRBV20-1,.,.,TRBJ2-3,TGCAGTGCTAGTTCCACTAGAGACCCTAAGGATACGCAGTATTTT,CSASSTRDPKDTQYF
TRBV6-6,.,.,TRBJ1-2,TGTGCCAGCACGTTTGCCGAGGGCTACACCTTC,CASTFAEGYTF
TRBV11-3,TRBD1,.,TRBJ2-6,TGTGCCAGCAGCTTGGGACAGGGGAGCTCTGGGGCCAACGTCCTGACTTTC,CASSLGQGSSGANVLTF
TRBV6-6,.,.,TRBJ1-4,TGTGCCAGCAGTCATCGGGAAATCTCTAATGAAAAACTGTTTTTT,CASSHREISNEKLFF
TRBV7-9,.,.,TRBJ1-2,TGTGCCAGCAGTCCCGATCACGACTATGGCTACACCTTC,CASSPDHDYGYTF
TRBV19,.,.,TRBJ1-2,TGTGCCAGTTCTCCGGACTATGGCTACACCTTC,CASSPDYGYTF
TRBV5-1,TRBD2,.,TRBJ2-5,TGCGCCAGCAGCCCAGCGGGGTACTTAACCCAGTACTTC,CASSPAGYLTQYF
TRBV19,.,.,TRBJ1-2,TGTGCCAGTACCCCAGGGAGGCGCGGCTACACCTTC,CASTPGRRGYTF
TRBV29-1,TRBD1,.,TRBJ1-1,TGCAGCGTCCTTACAGGGGCGAACACTGAAGCTTTCTTT,CSVLTGANTEAFF
TRBV6-5,.,.,TRBJ1-1,TGTGCCAGCAGGTTCTACAGGACAAACACTGAAGCTTTCTTT,CASRFYRTNTEAFF
TRBV5-1,.,.,TRBJ1-1,TGCGCCAGCAGCTTCGAGGACGGGAGAGAGGCTTTCTTT,CASSFEDGREAFF
TRBV7-8,.,.,TRBJ1-5,TGTGCCAGCAGCTTGATGAGGGGCCCCAATCAGCCCCAGCATTTT,CASSLMRGPNQPQHF
TRBV6-5,.,.,TRBJ2-6,TGTGCCAGCAGAGGGCTTTCACCTGGGGCCAACGTCCTGACTTTC,CASRGLSPGANVLTF
TRBV5-1,TRBD1,.,TRBJ2-1,TGCGCCAGCAGCAAGTTCGAGGTAGGACAGGATGAGCAGTTCTTC,CASSKFEVGQDEQFF
TRBV5-6,.,.,TRBJ2-6,TGTGCCAGCAGCTTGTTTGGCAGCAACTCTGGGGCCAACGTCCTGACTTTC,CASSLFGSNSGANVLTF
TRBV7-9,.,.,TRBJ2-3,TGTGCCAGCAGCTCTAATCCTAGCACAGATACGCAGTATTTT,CASSSNPSTDTQYF
TRBV12-2,.,.,TRBJ2-7,TGTGCAAGTCGCTTACCCCGCACGGGGGCCTACGAGCAGTACTTC,CASRLPRTGAYEQYF
TRBV7-9,TRBD2,.,TRBJ2-5,TGTGCCAGCAGCCCCAGACTAGCGGGGGGGCCGAAGACCCAGTACTTC,CASSPRLAGGPKTQYF
TRBV6-5,TRBD2,.,TRBJ2-7,TGTGCCAGCAGGTACGGGGGGAATATGGGTTACGAGCAGTACTTC,CASRYGGNMGYEQYF
TRBV6-5,TRBD1,.,TRBJ1-1,TGTGCCAGCAGTCCAGGGGGGGGCACTGAAGCTTTCTTT,CASSPGGGTEAFF
TRBV9,.,.,TRBJ2-3,TGTGCCAGCAGCGTAGGAACTAGCCCAGATACGCAGTATTTT,CASSVGTSPDTQYF
TRBV3-1/TRBV3-2,.,.,TRBJ1-5,TGTGCCAGCAGCCAAGATTCGGGGGTTCGGCCCCAGCATTTT,CASSQDSGVRPQHF
TRBV29-1,.,.,TRBJ1-1,TGCAGCGTATGGCTGTCCATGAACACTGAAGCTTTCTTT,CSVWLSMNTEAFF
TRBV18,.,.,TRBJ1-1,TGTGCCAGCTCACCCCAGGCAGGACTCAATCGGGCCACTGAAGCTTTCTTT,CASSPQAGLNRATEAFF
TRBV5-1,TRBD2,.,TRBJ2-3,TGCGCCAGCAGCGTGAAAAAAACTAGCGGGGGGGCCCCAGATACGCAGTATTTT,CASSVKKTSGGAPDTQYF
TRBV6-5,TRBD1,once,TRBJ1-1,TGTGCCAGCAGATTGACAGGGGGGAACACTGAAGCTTTCTTT,CASRLTGGNTEAFF
TRBV11-2,.,.,TRBJ1-2,TGTGCCAGCAGCTTAGGCACAGCTTCCTATGGCTACACCTTC,CASSLGTASYGYTF
TRBV5-1,.,.,TRBJ1-4,TGCGCCAGCAGCCTCCATTATGCAACTAATGAAAAACTGTTTTTT,CASSLHYATNEKLFF
TRBV12-3/TRBV12-4,.,.,TRBJ1-1,TGTGCCAGCAGTCAGGCCTTGAACACTGAAGCTTTCTTT,CASSQALNTEAFF
TRBV21-1,.,.,TRBJ1-6,TGTGCCAGCAGCAAAGGATGGGACCGGGACAGGTATAATTCACCCCTCCACTTT,CASSKGWDRDRYNSPLHF
TRBV7-2,.,.,TRBJ2-2,TGTGCCAGCAGCTTAGACTACCCCTCCGGGGAGCTGTTTTTT,CASSLDYPSGELFF
TRBV29-1,.,.,TRBJ2-3,TGCAGCGGATTAATAAGCACAGATACGCAGTATTTT,CSGLISTDTQYF
TRBV6-2/TRBV6-3,.,.,TRBJ1-1,TGTGCCAGCAGTTACTCAGCAGGGATGGGGTTGAACACTGAAGCTTTCTTT,CASSYSAGMGLNTEAFF
TRBV19,.,.,TRBJ2-3,TGTGCCAGTAGTAAAAGGCCGGGGTCCTTAGATACGCAGTATTTT,CASSKRPGSLDTQYF
TRBV9,.,.,TRBJ1-1,TGTGCCAGCAGCGTAGCTTCCAAGGGCACTGAAGCTTTCTTT,CASSVASKGTEAFF
TRBV5-1,.,.,TRBJ2-2,TGCGCCAGCCGTAAAGGGGCGGAGGCGGCCGGTCACACCGGGGAGCTGTTTTTT,CASRKGAEAAGHTGELFF
TRBV2,.,.,TRBJ1-3,TGTGCCAGCAGAAAGGAGGGCTCTGGAAACACCATATATTTT,CASRKEGSGNTIYF
TRBV12-5,.,.,TRBJ2-5,TGTGCTAGTGGTTTTAGCCTGATCGGAGAGACCCAGTACTTC,CASGFSLIGETQYF
TRBV9,.,.,TRBJ1-6,TGTGCCAGCAGCGTGACAGGAGTGAATTCACCCCTCCACTTT,CASSVTGVNSPLHF
TRBV9,.,.,TRBJ1-2,TGTGCCAGCAGCGGGGGGACCGAAAACTATGGCTACACCTTC,CASSGGTENYGYTF
TRBV6-5,.,.,TRBJ2-2,TGTGCCAGCAGTACCTTGGGTGCCGGGGAGCTGTTTTTT,CASSTLGAGELFF
TRBV25-1,TRBD2,.,TRBJ2-3,TGTGCCAGCAGCGCGGCCTTCGGACTAGTTGAGAGCACAGATACGCAGTATTTT,CASSAAFGLVESTDTQYF
TRBV13,.,.,TRBJ1-2,TGTGCCAGCAGCTTAAGCCCCCAAGGAGAGTATGGCTACACCTTC,CASSLSPQGEYGYTF
TRBV7-3,.,.,TRBJ2-1,TGTGCCAGCAGCCCTATGGGGGAGAAGTACAATGAGCAGTTCTTC,CASSPMGEKYNEQFF
TRBV4-3,TRBD1,.,TRBJ1-2,TGCGCCAGCAGCCAGAAGGATCGCAGGGGGCTTTTTGTAGGAACCTATGGCTACACCTTC,CASSQKDRRGLFVGTYGYTF
TRBV10-3,.,once,TRBJ1-5,TGTGCCATCAAGGACACCGGCGGCAATCAGCCCCAGCATTTT,CAIKDTGGNQPQHF
TRBV12-3/TRBV12-4,.,.,TRBJ1-1,TGTGCCAGCAGCCCCGGACAGATCCCTGAAGCTTTCTTT,CASSPGQIPEAFF
TRBV30,TRBD1,.,TRBJ1-1,TGTGCCTGGAGTGTTCGACAGGGAACTGAAGCTTTCTTT,CAWSVRQGTEAFF
TRBV30,.,.,TRBJ2-2,TGTGCCTGGGGGGGACACCTCCTCGCGAACACCGGGGAGCTGTTTTTT,CAWGGHLLANTGELFF
TRBV5-8,.,.,TRBJ2-6,TGTGCCAGCAGCTTGGGGGCGGAAGGGGCCAACGTCCTGACTTTC,CASSLGAEGANVLTF
TRBV11-2,TRBD1,.,TRBJ2-7,TGTGCCAGCAGCTCTTCCGGGACAGGGACCCTCTACGAGCAGTACTTC,CASSSSGTGTLYEQYF
TRBV7-9,.,once,TRBJ1-1,TGTGCCAGCACTCTAGATGTGGGGGGATTGGGGACTGAAGCTTTCTTT,CASTLDVGGLGTEAFF
TRBV4-3,.,.,TRBJ2-2,TGCGCCAGCAGATTCGACGGGGGAAACACCGGGGAGCTGTTTTTT,CASRFDGGNTGELFF
TRBV7-9,TRBD1,.,TRBJ1-3,TGTGCCAGCAGCTCAACTGACAGGGGATACTCTGGAAACACCATATATTTT,CASSSTDRGYSGNTIYF
TRBV7-9,TRBD1,.,TRBJ1-2,TGTGCCAGCAGCACCAGGGCCGGACAGGGGGGCTATGGCTACACCTTC,CASSTRAGQGGYGYTF
TRBV13,.,.,TRBJ2-3,TGTGCCAGCAGCTTAATTCCGTCGACAGAGTTCGGCACAGATACGCAGTATTTT,CASSLIPSTEFGTDTQYF
TRBV6-6,.,.,TRBJ1-1,TGTGCCAGCAGCCGTGACAGGCAGAACACTGAAGCTTTCTTT,CASSRDRQNTEAFF
TRBV2,.,.,TRBJ2-4,TGTGCCACGCGCATCAGAAACATTCAGTACTTC,CATRIRNIQYF